This entry lists 25 T cell receptor beta chains sequenced from one sample in a study of cytomegalovirus exposure and HLA in healthy donors. PCR primers comprised 60 Vbeta and 13 Jbeta primers. The table came from immunoSEQ multiplex PCR; TCRdb's copy has only in-frame clones and leaves some out. The sample includes some 70,000 clones, just under 70% of them seen just once. Material: PBMCs. The receptors were gathered from a woman aged 25-40 years in good health and CMV-seronegative.

V usage is TRBV5-6 and J usage is TRBJ1-3; the D gene is possibly TRBD1 (5 bases). CDR3 length: 18 residues. Germline-derived CDR1 and CDR2 are SGHDT and YYEEEE. Trimming stripped 1 base from V and 3 bases from J, with 20 bases between. CDR3 nucleotides: TGTGCCAGCAGCTTGTCGATCTGGGGCGTAATGTATGGAAACACCATATATTTT. Amino acid sequence: CASSLSIWGVMYGNTIYF.

This chain uses TRBV4-2 with TRBJ2-1; 11 bases are shared with TRBD2. The CDR3 has 14 residues. J was trimmed by 8 bases and V by 4 bases; bases with no gene match: 4. CDR1 and CDR2 from the germline V gene are LGHNA and YNFKEQ. The chain's CDR3 is CASSLAGGQDEQFF. CDR3 coding DNA: TGTGCCAGCAGCCTAGCGGGGGGGCAGGATGAGCAGTTCTTC.

This clone was observed a single time. The rearrangement links TRBV14 to TRBJ2-7; D gene uncertain. Germline V gene data show CDR1 as SGHDN and CDR2 as FVKESK. Trimming stripped 0 bases from V and 0 bases from J, with 9 bases between. The CDR3 has 15 residues. In DNA, the CDR3 is TGTGCCAGCAGCCAAGAGGCAGCGAGCTCCTACGAGCAGTACTTC. It encodes CASSQEAASSYEQYF.

This chain joins TRBV5-4 and TRBJ1-2; 7 bases are a match to TRBD1. The CDR3 totals 14 residues. After removal of 6 bases from V and 7 bases from J, the junction contained 12 bases not matched to a gene. Germline assignment: CDR1 SGHNT and CDR2 YYREEE (reference sequence). The CDR3 spells CASTLAGGRRGYTF. Written as DNA, the CDR3 is TGTGCCAGCACCCTGGCAGGGGGGCGTCGTGGCTACACCTTC.

The V call is TRBV5-1, the J call TRBJ1-2; D ambiguous. The CDR3 is 13 residues long. The V gene lost 0 bases and the J gene lost 8 bases, with 11 bases spanning the gap. Germline V CDR1 and CDR2: SGHRS, YFSETQ. CDR3 sequence (DNA): TGCGCCAGCAGCTTGGACCGATCGGTGGGCTACACCTTC. Encoded protein: CASSLDRSVGYTF.

The V call is TRBV6-1, the J call TRBJ1-4, with 10 bases identical to TRBD1. The CDR3 consists of 18 residues. Looked up from germline, CDR1 is MNHNS and CDR2 is SASEGT. Trimming took 2 bases from V and 8 from J; bases not matched to a gene: 14. The CDR3 DNA reads TGTGCCAGCAGTGAAAAATGGGACAGGGGCCATAAGGGGGAAAAACTGTTTTTT. The encoded protein is CASSEKWDRGHKGEKLFF.

The chain has TRBV6-1 and TRBJ2-6, with 8 nucleotides matching TRBD1. This CDR3 comprises 18 residues. The germline CDR1 and CDR2 sequences are MNHNS and SASEGT. V shed 4 bases and J 0 bases; nucleotides not matched to a gene: 8. DNA for the CDR3: TGTGCCAGCAGTGGACCAGGGGGCGACCGCTCTGGGGCCAACGTCCTGACTTTC. Translating it yields CASSGPGGDRSGANVLTF.

This clone showed up just a few times. The same CDR3 also results from other DNA sequences found in this sample. The rearrangement joins TRBV7-3 to TRBJ2-1, with D perhaps TRBD2 (5 bases). V was cut by 0 bases and J by 4 bases, with 10 bases left in between. In germline, CDR1 is SGHTA, CDR2 FQGTGA. CDR3 length equals 15 residues. The CDR3 loop is CASSLTGDTYNEQFF. CDR3 DNA: TGTGCCAGCAGCTTAACCGGGGATACATACAATGAGCAGTTCTTC.

The chain is built from TRBV4-2 and TRBJ2-4; D perhaps matches TRBD2 (5 bases). Trimming pared 2 bases from V and 7 bases from J, leaving 21 bases between. CDR1 is LGHNA and CDR2 is YNFKEQ in the germline V gene. This CDR3 contains 17 residues. CDR3 sequence reads: CASSQFWENRLGNIQYF. The CDR3, as DNA: TGTGCCAGCAGCCAATTTTGGGAGAATAGACTGGGGAACATTCAGTACTTC.

V is TRBV4-2 and J is TRBJ1-2; 11 bases agree with TRBD1. V shed 3 bases and J 8 bases; nucleotides not matched to a gene: 8. Germline assignment: CDR1 LGHNA and CDR2 YNFKEQ. The length of the CDR3 is 15 residues. This CDR3 reads CASSQNRDRGYGYTF. In DNA form, the CDR3 reads TGTGCCAGCAGCCAGAACCGGGACAGGGGGTACGGCTACACCTTC.

V and J are TRBV27 and TRBJ2-5, with TRBD1 as a possible D gene (6 bases). The better agreement between TRBJ2-7 and the DNA end casts doubt on the J call. This CDR3 has 15 residues. CDR1 is MNHEY and CDR2 is SMNVEV in the germline V gene (reference sequence). The CDR3 here is CASMGVPGQTYEQYF. CDR3 bases: TGTGCCAGCATGGGGGTCCCAGGACAGACCTACGAGCAGTACTTC.

The table lists this clone with a few counts. The genes are TRBV15 and TRBJ2-1, with D hard to call. The length of the CDR3 is 12 residues. Per the germline V gene, CDR1 is LNHNV and CDR2 is YYDKDF (reference sequence). V was cut by 6 bases and J by 4 bases, with 7 bases left in between. This CDR3 reads CATRGDYNEQFF. The CDR3 DNA is TGTGCCACCAGAGGAGATTACAATGAGCAGTTCTTC.

The CDR3 sequence: CASSLVNGYGYTF. CDR3 sequence (DNA): TGTGCCAGCAGTTTGGTCAACGGCTATGGCTACACCTTC. This chain joins TRBV27 and TRBJ1-2, with D uncertain. Germline V lookup: CDR1 MNHEY, CDR2 SMNVEV (reference sequence). V lost 3 bases and J lost 4, with 9 bases in between. CDR3 length equals 13 residues.

This clone was observed a single time. The chain recombines TRBV5-4 with TRBJ1-1; TRBD1 might be the D (5 bases). The V gene's germline CDR1 is SGHNT and CDR2 YYREEE (reference sequence). This CDR3 contains 17 residues. Trimming removed 4 bases from V and 4 bases from J, with 23 bases in between. The CDR3 here is CASSPGGERGVSTEAFF. In DNA, the CDR3 is TGTGCCAGCAGCCCGGGGGGAGAAAGGGGCGTGAGCACTGAAGCTTTCTTT. Supplemented by reference TRBV5-4 and TRBJ1-1, the full variable domain reads ETGVTQSPTHLIKTRGQQVTLRCSSQSGHNTVSWYQQALGQGPQFIFQYYREEENGRGNFPPRFSGLQFPNYSSELNVNALELDDSALYLCASSPGGERGVSTEAFFGQGTRLTVV.

The J gene is TRBJ1-5, the V gene TRBV4-1, with a possible D match to TRBD1 (5 bases). The germline gives CDR1 MGHRA, CDR2 YSYEKL. CDR3 length: 13 residues. V was trimmed by 0 bases and J by 6 bases, leaving 6 bases between them. In nucleotides, the CDR3 is TGCGCCAGCAGCCAAGACAGGGTTCAGCCCCAGCATTTT. Translating gives CASSQDRVQPQHF.

The chain couples TRBV4-1 to TRBJ1-2; possible D gene TRBD1, 6 bases. The CDR3 loop spans 17 amino acids. Germline values: CDR1 MGHRA, CDR2 YSYEKL. V lost 3 bases, J lost 4 bases, and 21 bases lay in between. Here the CDR3 reads CASSQKSQGQNLYGYTF. In DNA, the CDR3 is TGCGCCAGCAGCCAGAAATCCCAGGGGCAGAACCTCTATGGCTACACCTTC.

The chain is built from TRBV18 and TRBJ1-2; no reliable D call. Trimming stripped 0 bases from V and 0 bases from J, with 11 bases between. Germline V lookup: CDR1 KGHSH, CDR2 LQKENI. This CDR3 is 16 amino acids long. Here the CDR3 DNA reads TGTGCCAGCTCACCACCCTTAACAGCCTCTAACTATGGCTACACCTTC. It translates to CASSPPLTASNYGYTF.

V gene TRBV14 combines with J gene TRBJ1-2; D might be TRBD1 (6 bases). The CDR3 has 13 residues. The germline gives CDR1 SGHDN, CDR2 FVKESK. Trimming took off 4 bases at V and 8 bases at J, with 14 bases between the two ends. CDR3 sequence reads: CASSPGTLGGYTF. In nucleotides, the CDR3 is TGTGCCAGCAGCCCTGGGACACTTGGAGGCTACACCTTC.

The rearrangement links TRBV7-9 to TRBJ1-6; perhaps TRBD1 as D (6 bases). V lost 5 bases and J lost 7, with 21 bases in between. This CDR3 region has 17 residues. In germline, CDR1 is SEHNR, CDR2 FQNEAQ (reference sequence). CDR3 DNA sequence: TGTGCCAGCAGCCCAGACTATCCAGGGGAGGGGAATTCACCCCTCCACTTT. It translates to CASSPDYPGEGNSPLHF.

The chain combines TRBV11-2 with TRBJ2-3; TRBD1 aligns across 9 bases. Germline CDR1 SGHAT, CDR2 FQNNGV. V lost 5 bases to trimming and J lost 3 bases; unmatched junction nucleotides: 9. The CDR3 sequence is 16 residues long. The CDR3 sequence: CASSPTGGRRTDTQYF. CDR3 nucleotide sequence: TGTGCCAGCAGCCCCACAGGGGGCCGGAGGACAGATACGCAGTATTTT. Using reference TRBV11-2 and TRBJ2-3 for the parts outside the CDR3, the full variable domain is EAGVAQSPRYKIIEKRQSVAFWCNPISGHATLYWYQQILGQGPKLLIQFQNNGVVDDSQLPKDRFSAERLKGVDSTLKIQPAKLEDSAVYLCASSPTGGRRTDTQYFGPGTRLTVL.

V and J are TRBV4-2 and TRBJ2-7; TRBD2 matches at 9 bases. Germline values: CDR1 LGHNA, CDR2 YNFKEQ. V was clipped by 0 bases and J by 3 bases; unmatched bases: 12. This CDR3 has 18 amino acids. Here the CDR3 reads CASSQDRIAGVRGYEQYF. Written as DNA, the CDR3 is TGTGCCAGCAGCCAAGATCGAATAGCGGGGGTACGGGGCTACGAGCAGTACTTC.

The V and J genes are TRBV29-1 and TRBJ2-3, with TRBD2 matching 8 bases. CDR1 is SQVTM, CDR2 ANQGSEA, per germline. There are 17 residues in the CDR3. V lost 4 bases and J lost 0; bases outside the gene matches: 12. The CDR3: CSVVLGGGPWSTDTQYF. The CDR3 region has the DNA TGCAGCGTTGTGTTGGGCGGGGGGCCTTGGAGCACAGATACGCAGTATTTT.

CDR3 loop: CASSLQGLGNTIYF. The CDR3 DNA reads TGTGCCAGCAGTTTACAGGGGTTAGGAAACACCATATATTTT. This chain uses TRBV6-6 with TRBJ1-3, with 7 bases that match TRBD1. There are 14 residues in the CDR3. Germline assignment: CDR1 MNHNY and CDR2 SVGAGI (reference sequence). After removal of 4 bases from V and 4 bases from J, the junction contained 4 bases not matched to a gene.

V usage is TRBV10-3 and J usage is TRBJ1-2; D not resolved. V was cut by 0 bases and J by 2 bases, with 10 bases left in between. Germline-derived CDR1 and CDR2 are ENHRY and SYGVKD. The CDR3 sequence is 15 residues long. CDR3 nucleotides: TGTGCCATCAGTGAGTCCTGGGGAGAGAACTATGGCTACACCTTC. Protein product: CAISESWGENYGYTF.

V and J are TRBV19 and TRBJ1-1; no clear D. Germline CDR1 reads LNHDA; CDR2 reads SQIVND (reference sequence). This CDR3 region has 15 residues. V was clipped by 0 bases and J by 1 base, with 9 bases between them. CDR3 sequence reads: CASSIEGPRNTEAFF. DNA of the CDR3: TGTGCCAGTAGTATAGAGGGCCCAAGGAACACTGAAGCTTTCTTT.